This entry lists 29 T cell receptor beta chains sequenced from one sample in a study of shared clonotypes between healthy human individuals. TCRdb's copy holds only in-frame clones and misses some; the assay was immunoSEQ multiplex PCR. This sample has 2 million to 2.5 million clones, with about nine tenths found just once. Sequenced: naive CD4+ T cells from PBMCs. As for subset: CD45RA+ positively selected. These receptors all come from a young man in good health. Some clones in this sample may be carry-over from other donors' samples.

This sequence joins TRBV28 and TRBJ1-3, with D unclear. The V end was cut by 10 bases, the J end by 0 bases, with 16 bases between. Germline V CDR1 and CDR2: MDHEN, SYDVKM. The CDR3 is 15 amino acids. Here the CDR3 DNA reads TGTGCCATCGCCCGGGGAGCTAGCTCTGGAAACACCATATATTTT. Protein product: CAIARGASSGNTIYF.

The CDR3 here is CASSLWRLGNTIYF. The DNA of the CDR3 is TGTGCCAGCAGTTTATGGCGGCTCGGAAACACCATATATTTT. V is TRBV28 and J is TRBJ1-3; D not certain. Germline assignment: CDR1 MDHEN and CDR2 SYDVKM. This CDR3 spans 14 amino acids. V lost 0 bases and J lost 4, with 7 bases in between. The variable domain in full, with the rest retrieved from reference TRBV28 and TRBJ1-3, is DVKVTQSSRYLVKRTGEKVFLECVQDMDHENMFWYRQDPGLGLRLIYFSYDVKMKEKGDIPEGYSVSREKKERFSLILESASTNQTSMYLCASSLWRLGNTIYFGEGSWLTVV.

The V gene is TRBV5-1, the J gene TRBJ2-2; D might be TRBD2 (7 bases). V shed 4 bases and J shed 0 bases, with 16 bases lying between them. The CDR3 covers 17 residues. The germline V gene encodes CDR1 SGHRS and CDR2 YFSETQ. The CDR3 nucleotides read TGCGCCAGCAGCCTGGGGGGGCTAGCAGCGAACACCGGGGAGCTGTTTTTT. This sequence encodes CASSLGGLAANTGELFF.

CDR3 sequence reads: CASRQGENYGYTF. The CDR3, as DNA: TGCGCCAGCAGACAGGGGGAAAACTATGGCTACACCTTC. The J gene is TRBJ1-2, the V gene TRBV5-1; 8 bases are a match to TRBD1. This CDR3 has 13 amino acids. Germline V lookup: CDR1 SGHRS, CDR2 YFSETQ. Trimming cost V 5 bases and J 2 bases; bases outside gene matches: 2.

Concerning this clone itself: The conserved final phenylalanine or tryptophan is absent from the CDR3, which likely points to a read error. It is unclear where the CDR3 begins or ends on the DNA, so no DNA is shown, and the CDR3 is as TCRdb lists it. The V call is TRBV21-1, the J call TRBJ2-3; the table gives TRBD1 as D, unverified against the DNA. TRBV21-1 is assigned pseudogene status. The CDR3 numbers 9 amino acids, ends counted. The CDR3 loop is CASTEDRVL.

This chain uses TRBV27 with TRBJ2-1; D is unclear. CDR3 length: 14 residues. Trimming shortened V by 5 bases and J by 0 bases, and 8 bases separated the two germline ends. The germline V gene encodes CDR1 MNHEY and CDR2 SMNVEV (reference sequence). CDR3 amino acids: CASSARPSYNEQFF. The CDR3 DNA reads as TGTGCCAGCAGTGCGAGGCCCTCCTACAATGAGCAGTTCTTC.

This chain connects TRBV9 to TRBJ2-3; D is possibly TRBD2 (7 bases). V was shortened by 0 bases and J by 5 bases, with 13 bases between the two germline ends. This CDR3 comprises 15 residues. CDR1 and CDR2 from the germline V gene are SGDLS and YYNGEE. The CDR3 DNA follows: TGTGCCAGCAGCGTAGGGAGGGGGGGGCGAGATACGCAGTATTTT. This gives the protein CASSVGRGGRDTQYF.

This rearrangement joins TRBV6-5 to TRBJ2-1; TRBD2 might be the D (6 bases). CDR1 and CDR2 (germline): MNHEY, SVGAGI. CDR3 length: 14 residues. V was cut by 8 bases and J by 1 base, with 12 bases left in between. The CDR3 coding sequence is TGTGCCAGCCGGGGGACGGGTTCCTACAATGAGCAGTTCTTC. Translating it yields CASRGTGSYNEQFF.

The J gene is TRBJ2-7, the V gene TRBV4-1, with 9 bases matching TRBD2. The CDR3 has 13 amino acids. The V and J ends lost 1 base and 13 bases, in that order; junction bases with no gene match: 8. Per the germline V gene, CDR1 is MGHRA and CDR2 is YSYEKL. CDR3 in amino acids: CASSQVTGTSYYF. The CDR3 nucleotides are TGCGCCAGCAGCCAAGTCACGGGGACTAGCTACTACTTC.

J is TRBJ2-6 and V is TRBV7-7; D may be TRBD1 (6 bases). Germline values: CDR1 SSHAT, CDR2 FNYEAQ (reference sequence). This CDR3 comprises 18 residues. V dropped 3 bases and J dropped 0 bases, with 15 bases sitting between them. CDR3 DNA sequence: TGTGCCAGCAGCTTGGGTCCTGAAGGGGGCTCTGGGGCCAACGTCCTGACTTTC. As protein: CASSLGPEGGSGANVLTF.

The sample holds one count of this clone. This chain uses TRBV28 with TRBJ2-2, with D perhaps given as TRBD1 or TRBD2 (6 bases each). V gave up 5 bases and J gave up 9 bases, with 22 bases separating them. Germline V gene lookup returns CDR1 MDHEN and CDR2 SYDVKM. This CDR3 region has 16 residues. CDR3 region: CASSLLGRGDVRELFF. As DNA, the CDR3 is TGTGCCAGCAGTCTCCTAGGAAGGGGGGATGTGAGGGAGCTGTTTTTT.

As for this clone: This specimen includes other DNA sequences encoding the same CDR3. The chain links TRBV19 to TRBJ2-7; D is uncertain. Germline assignment: CDR1 LNHDA and CDR2 SQIVND (reference sequence). The CDR3 covers 14 residues. V was pared by 3 bases and J by 0 bases, with 9 bases between. The CDR3 loop reads CASSIRVSSYEQYF. In DNA form, the CDR3 reads TGTGCCAGTAGTATCCGGGTTTCCTCCTACGAGCAGTACTTC.

The V gene is TRBV10-3, the J gene TRBJ2-7; 8 bases are shared with TRBD1. V shed 8 bases and J 5 bases; nucleotides not matched to a gene: 14. Germline CDR1 and CDR2: ENHRY and SYGVKD. The CDR3 contains 15 residues. The CDR3, as DNA: TGTGCCATCTCATCCGACCCAGGACAGGGTAACGAGCAGTACTTC. Translated, it gives CAISSDPGQGNEQYF.

The chain's CDR3 is CASSLSWTTLDGYTF. CDR3 nucleotide sequence: TGTGCCAGCAGCTTGTCGTGGACCACTTTGGATGGCTACACCTTC. J is TRBJ1-2 and V is TRBV7-6; D is unclear. This CDR3 has 15 amino acids. Trimming took 3 bases from V and 6 from J, leaving 17 bases between them. Germline V gives CDR1 SGHVS, CDR2 FNYEAQ.

Here the CDR3 DNA reads TGTGCCAGCAGTACTAGCCTCACCACAGATACGCAGTATTTT. As protein: CASSTSLTTDTQYF. This chain joins TRBV7-8 and TRBJ2-3, with TRBD2 as a possible D gene (6 bases). V gave up 6 bases and J gave up 2 bases, with 12 bases separating them. The germline gives CDR1 SGHVS, CDR2 FQNEAQ. This CDR3 spans 14 amino acids.

The V and J genes are TRBV30 and TRBJ2-1; D may be TRBD1 (5 bases). This CDR3 comprises 11 residues. V lost 5 bases to trimming and J lost 8 bases, with 10 bases between them. Germline CDR1 reads GTSNPN; CDR2 reads SVGIG (reference sequence). The CDR3 DNA follows: TGTGCCTGGCAGACAGAGGATGAGCAGTTCTTC. This translates into CAWQTEDEQFF.

The chain combines TRBV5-1 with TRBJ2-3, with D possibly matching TRBD2 (6 bases). From germline, CDR1 is SGHRS and CDR2 YFSETQ. The CDR3 covers 14 residues. V shed 2 bases and J shed 4 bases, with 11 bases lying between them. The CDR3 loop is CASSFGGTADTQYF. DNA of the CDR3: TGCGCCAGCAGCTTCGGCGGGACCGCAGATACGCAGTATTTT.

This chain connects TRBV27 to TRBJ2-7; D possibly corresponds to TRBD1 (5 bases). The V and J ends lost 2 bases and 0 bases respectively, with 8 bases between them. Germline CDR1 MNHEY, CDR2 SMNVEV (reference sequence). This CDR3 contains 14 residues. CDR3 in amino acids: CASSLTGYSYEQYF. CDR3 nucleotides: TGTGCCAGCAGTTTAACAGGTTACTCCTACGAGCAGTACTTC.

The chain employs TRBV28 and TRBJ2-5, with D maybe TRBD1 (8 bases). CDR1 MDHEN and CDR2 SYDVKM come from the germline V gene. This CDR3 has 16 residues. V shed 5 bases and J shed 6 bases, with 22 bases lying between them. As DNA, the CDR3 is TGTGCCAGCAGTCCCCTAAGGACAGGGAGGGTGAAGACCCAGTACTTC. Amino acid sequence: CASSPLRTGRVKTQYF.

This chain uses TRBV7-2 with TRBJ2-7, with unresolved D. CDR1 is SGHTA, CDR2 FQGNSA, per germline. This CDR3 is 12 amino acids long. The V and J ends lost 1 base and 7 bases respectively, with 8 bases between them. The CDR3 sequence: CASSLVMGEQYF. The DNA for the CDR3 is TGTGCCAGCAGCTTAGTTATGGGGGAGCAGTACTTC.

Turning to this clone: The same CDR3 arises from other DNA sequences in this sample as well. The CDR3 spells CASSYGGSTDTQYF. CDR3 coding DNA: TGTGCCAGCAGTTATGGTGGCAGCACAGATACGCAGTATTTT. The chain joins TRBV6-6 to TRBJ2-3; the D is unclear. CDR3 length: 14 residues. Trimming removed 3 bases from V and 0 bases from J, with 7 bases in between. Germline V gene lookup returns CDR1 MNHNY and CDR2 SVGAGI (reference sequence).

V is TRBV25-1 and J is TRBJ2-7, with a weak D call TRBD1 (7 bases). This CDR3 is built from 13 residues. Deletions cut 7 bases from V and 5 bases from J, with 15 bases between. Germline V lookup: CDR1 MGHDK, CDR2 SYGVNS. CDR3 nucleotides: TGTGCCAGCAACGAGGCAGGGGGGAACGAGCAGTACTTC. Its translation is CASNEAGGNEQYF.

The V call is TRBV6-5, the J call TRBJ2-7; 8 bases are shared with TRBD1. V trimming: 8 bases; J trimming: 6 bases; junction bases outside the gene matches: 12. This CDR3 has 14 residues. Germline V CDR1 and CDR2: MNHEY, SVGAGI. The CDR3 sequence is CASGDRTGSREQYF. CDR3 DNA sequence: TGTGCCAGCGGGGACAGGACAGGATCGCGCGAGCAGTACTTC.

The V and J genes are TRBV27 and TRBJ2-7, with D possibly being TRBD2 (6 bases). Germline V CDR1 and CDR2: MNHEY, SMNVEV (reference sequence). CDR3 length: 13 amino acids. Trimming took 9 bases from V and 3 from J, leaving 15 bases between them. The chain's CDR3 is CASSGLNYYEQYF. CDR3 DNA sequence: TGTGCCAGTTCGGGACTTAACTACTACGAGCAGTACTTC.

This clone was found a few times. The chain joins TRBV9 to TRBJ1-1; no definite D call. Germline V gives CDR1 SGDLS, CDR2 YYNGEE. Trimming cost V 1 base and J 8 bases, with 9 bases left between them. CDR3 length equals 12 residues. CDR3 in amino acids: CASSVSGLEAFF. The DNA for the CDR3 is TGTGCCAGCAGCGTAAGTGGCCTCGAAGCTTTCTTT.

The CDR3 spells CASSPFSGRAGEQYF. The CDR3 DNA reads as TGCGCCAGCAGCCCGTTTAGCGGGAGGGCCGGGGAGCAGTACTTC. The rearrangement uses TRBV5-1 and TRBJ2-7; 11 bases align to TRBD2. Germline trimming cut 4 bases from V and 7 bases from J; bases unmatched to any gene: 10. Germline CDR1 is SGHRS and CDR2 is YFSETQ. CDR3 length: 15 amino acids.

This sequence joins TRBV7-9 and TRBJ2-1, with 16 bases that match TRBD2. The germline gives CDR1 SEHNR, CDR2 FQNEAQ (reference sequence). The CDR3 totals 19 residues. V lost 5 bases to trimming and J lost 0 bases; unmatched junction nucleotides: 7. The CDR3 nucleotides are TGTGCCAGCAGCGTCGGGACTAGCGGGAGGGGGAGCTCCTACAATGAGCAGTTCTTC. This translates into CASSVGTSGRGSSYNEQFF.

V and J are TRBV27 and TRBJ1-3, with unresolved D. V lost 0 bases and J 4 bases, leaving 10 bases between the germline ends. The length of the CDR3 is 15 residues. The germline V gene encodes CDR1 MNHEY and CDR2 SMNVEV (reference sequence). CDR3 sequence (DNA): TGTGCCAGCAGTTTATCTATCTCCTCAGGAAACACCATATATTTT. It is translated as CASSLSISSGNTIYF.

The chain combines TRBV7-9 with TRBJ1-2, with D perhaps TRBD1 (6 bases). The CDR3 sequence is 12 residues long. Germline CDR1 reads SEHNR; CDR2 reads FQNEAQ (reference sequence). The V and J ends lost 5 bases and 7 bases respectively, with 11 bases between them. The CDR3 protein is CASSLGGVGYTF. Written as DNA, the CDR3 is TGTGCCAGCAGCCTAGGGGGGGTTGGCTACACCTTC.